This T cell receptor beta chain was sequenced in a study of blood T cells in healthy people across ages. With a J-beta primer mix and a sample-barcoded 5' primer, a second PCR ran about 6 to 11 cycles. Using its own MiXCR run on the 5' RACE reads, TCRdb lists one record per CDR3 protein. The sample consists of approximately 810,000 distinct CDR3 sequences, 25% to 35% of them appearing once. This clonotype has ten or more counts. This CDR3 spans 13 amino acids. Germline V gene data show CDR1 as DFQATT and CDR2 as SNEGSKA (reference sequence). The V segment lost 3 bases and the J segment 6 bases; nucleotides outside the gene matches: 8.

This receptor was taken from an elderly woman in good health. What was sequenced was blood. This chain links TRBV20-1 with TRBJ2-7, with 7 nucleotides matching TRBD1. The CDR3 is CSASRDRRAEQYF. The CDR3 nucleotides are TGCAGTGCTAGCCGGGACAGAAGGGCCGAGCAGTACTTC.